A selection of T cell receptor beta chains follows, all from one sample in a study of T cell responses to AZD1222 COVID-19 vaccine. Method: immunoSEQ multiplex PCR; TCRdb's copy keeps in-frame clones and lacks some. The sample consists of around 76,000 clones, roughly 81% of them appearing once. The source material was peripheral blood, sampled on day 0 of AZD1222 vaccination. The receptors were sampled from an adult in good health. CDR3s include the opening cysteine and the closing phenylalanine or tryptophan. The D gene is left open where the match is weak. Clone size is stated in some rows and not others, as once, few, many or a class when expanded.

j_call v_call clone_size cdr3_length d_call cdr3_nt cdr3_aa
TRBJ2-7 TRBV7-8 - 13 - TGTGCCAGCAGCTTGACAGATTTCTACGAGCAGTACTTC CASSLTDFYEQYF
TRBJ1-5 TRBV7-2 - 13 - TGTGCCAGCAGCTCAGAACCCGGGGGGCCCCAGCATTTT CASSSEPGGPQHF
TRBJ2-3 TRBV4-2 - 17 TRBD2 TGTGCCAGCAGCCAAACGCTAGCGGGGGGGCTCACAGATACGCAGTATTTT CASSQTLAGGLTDTQYF
TRBJ2-7 TRBV3-1/TRBV3-2 - 21 TRBD2 TGTGCCAGCAGCCTGAGACCGGGACTAGCGGTAACTCATCCACATGGCTACGAGCAGTACTTC CASSLRPGLAVTHPHGYEQYF
TRBJ2-3 TRBV7-9 few 15 - TGTGCCAGCAGCCCCCGGGACTTCCTCCGAGATACGCAGTATTTT CASSPRDFLRDTQYF
TRBJ1-2 TRBV6-5 - 16 - TGTGCCAGCAGTTACTCGCACCGGACGGGGGCGCCTGGCTACACCTTC CASSYSHRTGAPGYTF
TRBJ2-6 TRBV19 - 15 TRBD1 TGTGCCAGTAGGGAGACAGGGTTGAGGGCCAACGTCCTGACTTTC CASRETGLRANVLTF
TRBJ2-3 TRBV9 - 13 - TGTGCCAGTTCTGGACTCCTCACAGATACGCAGTATTTT CASSGLLTDTQYF
TRBJ2-1 TRBV27 - 14 - TGTGCCAGCAGTTTACTACACTCCGGCAATGAGCAGTTCTTC CASSLLHSGNEQFF
TRBJ2-3 TRBV14 - 16 TRBD2 TGTGCCAGCAGCCAAGCCCTAGCGGCCAACACAGATACGCAGTATTTT CASSQALAANTDTQYF
TRBJ2-2 TRBV9 - 13 - TGTGCCAGCAGCGTAGTCTTAGGAGGGGAGCTGTTTTTT CASSVVLGGELFF
TRBJ2-2 TRBV21-1 - 16 - TGTGCCAGCAGCATCCCGGGACAGGCCCTCACCGGGGAGCTGTTTTTT CASSIPGQALTGELFF
TRBJ2-1 TRBV6-1 - 17 TRBD1 TGTGCCAGCAGTGAAGATTCGAGACAGGGGTCCTACAATGAGCAGTTCTTC CASSEDSRQGSYNEQFF
TRBJ2-1 TRBV4-1 - 16 TRBD1 TGCGCCAGCAGCCCCGGGGACAGGGGGGCCTACAATGAGCAGTTCTTC CASSPGDRGAYNEQFF
TRBJ1-4 TRBV25-1 - 14 - TGTGCCAGCAGTTTTGGGAAAACTAATGAAAAACTGTTTTTT CASSFGKTNEKLFF
TRBJ1-2 TRBV12-3/TRBV12-4 - 13 - TGTGCCGTTCGTCGGGGGGCGATCTATGGCTACACCTTC CAVRRGAIYGYTF
TRBJ2-3 TRBV7-3 - 15 - TGTGCCAGCAGGGATCCGGGACGGAGCACAGATACGCAGTATTTT CASRDPGRSTDTQYF
TRBJ2-2 TRBV5-4 - 19 TRBD2 TGTGCCAGCAGCCCCCGACTAGCGGGGGGGGTGGGGAACACCGGGGAGCTGTTTTTT CASSPRLAGGVGNTGELFF
TRBJ1-3 TRBV10-3 few 16 - TGTGCCATCAGTGAAGTGACAGAAAGCTCTGGAAACACCATATATTTT CAISEVTESSGNTIYF
TRBJ1-6 TRBV20-1 - 15 - TGCAGTGCTAGTTGGATAGGGGGCTATAATTCACCCCTCCACTTT CSASWIGGYNSPLHF
TRBJ2-5 TRBV6-5 - 13 - TGTGCCAGCAGACCTCCGGGGCAAGAGACCCAGTACTTC CASRPPGQETQYF
TRBJ1-2 TRBV4-2 - 16 - TGTGCCAGCAGCCAAGATAAGGTTGGCAGAAACTATGGCTACACCTTC CASSQDKVGRNYGYTF
TRBJ2-1 TRBV10-3 - 13 TRBD2 TGTGCCATCAGTAGCGGGGTTAGTGGTGAGCAGTTCTTC CAISSGVSGEQFF
TRBJ2-2 TRBV27 - 19 TRBD2 TGTGCCAGCAGTTTGCTTACCCCGGGACTAGCGGCGAACACCGGGGAGCTGTTTTTT CASSLLTPGLAANTGELFF
TRBJ1-5 TRBV3-1/TRBV3-2 - 13 - TGTGCCAGCAGCCAAGAACAGCGCCGGCCCCAGCATTTT CASSQEQRRPQHF
TRBJ2-1 TRBV15 - 14 - TGTGCCACCCACCCAGGGAGCGCCTACAATGAGCAGTTCTTC CATHPGSAYNEQFF